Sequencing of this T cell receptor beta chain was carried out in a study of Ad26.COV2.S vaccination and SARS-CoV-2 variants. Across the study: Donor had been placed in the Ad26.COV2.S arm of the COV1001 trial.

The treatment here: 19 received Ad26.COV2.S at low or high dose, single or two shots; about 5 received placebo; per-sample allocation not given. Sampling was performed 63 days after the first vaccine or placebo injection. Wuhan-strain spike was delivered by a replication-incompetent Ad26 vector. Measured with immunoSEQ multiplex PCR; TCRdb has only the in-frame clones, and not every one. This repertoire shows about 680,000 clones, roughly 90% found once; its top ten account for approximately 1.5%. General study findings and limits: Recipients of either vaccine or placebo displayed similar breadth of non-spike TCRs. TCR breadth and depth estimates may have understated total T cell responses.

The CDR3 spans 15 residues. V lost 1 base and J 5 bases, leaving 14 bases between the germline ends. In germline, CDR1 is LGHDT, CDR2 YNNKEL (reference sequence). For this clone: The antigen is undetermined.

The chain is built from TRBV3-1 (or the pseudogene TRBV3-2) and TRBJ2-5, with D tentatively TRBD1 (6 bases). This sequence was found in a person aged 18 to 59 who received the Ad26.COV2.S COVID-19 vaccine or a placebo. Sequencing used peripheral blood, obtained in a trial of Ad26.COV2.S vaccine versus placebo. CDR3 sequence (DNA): TGTGCCAGCAGCCAAGGGTCGGCAGGGGAGGAGACCCAGTACTTC. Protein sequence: CASSQGSAGEETQYF.